The present T cell receptor beta chain was sequenced within a study of OX40 agonist ivuxolimab in advanced cancers. Looking at the study overall: Dose-escalation patients had hepatocellular carcinoma, melanoma, renal cell or head and neck cancer. Three individuals attained partial responses, comprising one hepatocellular carcinoma case and two cutaneous melanoma cases. Study-wide points: The expanded peripheral T cells' antigen specificity was not determined. On average, CD8+ T cells showed a greater number of expanded clones than CD4+.

In the case of this clone: Its target is not known.

The assay was immunoSEQ multiplex PCR, and TCRdb's table has in-frame clones only and misses some. The repertoire holds under 95,000 clones, roughly 82% seen once, with 6.9% in the top ten. The clonotype originates from an adult with an advanced solid tumor such as melanoma, head and neck, liver or kidney cancer. Sample: CD4+ or CD8+ T cells sorted from blood, taken in a trial of the OX40 agonist ivuxolimab.

CDR3 sequence: CASSMTGFREKLFF. DNA of the CDR3: TGTGCCAGTAGTATGACAGGGTTTCGGGAAAAACTGTTTTTT. V and J are TRBV19 and TRBJ1-4, with 7 bases lining up with TRBD1. The CDR3 totals 14 residues. Germline CDR1 is LNHDA and CDR2 is SQIVND (reference sequence). Trimming took 3 bases from V and 8 from J; bases not matched to a gene: 6. Filled out from reference TRBV19 and TRBJ1-4, the complete variable domain reads DGGITQSPKYLFRKEGQNVTLSCEQNLNHDAMYWYRQDPGQGLRLIYYSQIVNDFQKGDIAEGYSVSREKKESFPLTVTSAQKNPTAFYLCASSMTGFREKLFFGSGTQLSVL.